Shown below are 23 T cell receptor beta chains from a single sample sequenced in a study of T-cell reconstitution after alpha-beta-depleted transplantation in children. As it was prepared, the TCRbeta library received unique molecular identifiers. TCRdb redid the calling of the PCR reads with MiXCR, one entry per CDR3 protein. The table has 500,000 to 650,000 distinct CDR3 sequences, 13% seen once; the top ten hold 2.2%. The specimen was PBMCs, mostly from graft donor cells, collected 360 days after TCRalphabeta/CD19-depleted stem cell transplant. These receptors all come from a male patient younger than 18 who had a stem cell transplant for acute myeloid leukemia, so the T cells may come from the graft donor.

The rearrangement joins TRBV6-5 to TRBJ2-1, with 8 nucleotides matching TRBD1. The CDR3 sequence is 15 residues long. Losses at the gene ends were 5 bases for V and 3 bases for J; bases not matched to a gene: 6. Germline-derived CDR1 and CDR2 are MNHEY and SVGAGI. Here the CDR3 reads CASSLQGVYYNEQFF. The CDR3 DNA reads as TGTGCCAGCAGTCTACAGGGGGTTTACTACAATGAGCAGTTCTTC.

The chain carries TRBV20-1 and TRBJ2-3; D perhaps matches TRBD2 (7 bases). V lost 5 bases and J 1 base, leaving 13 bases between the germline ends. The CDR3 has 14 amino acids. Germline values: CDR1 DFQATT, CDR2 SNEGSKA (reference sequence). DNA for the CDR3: TGCAGTGCTGGCCAAGGGGGGGGCACAGATACGCAGTATTTT. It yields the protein CSAGQGGGTDTQYF.

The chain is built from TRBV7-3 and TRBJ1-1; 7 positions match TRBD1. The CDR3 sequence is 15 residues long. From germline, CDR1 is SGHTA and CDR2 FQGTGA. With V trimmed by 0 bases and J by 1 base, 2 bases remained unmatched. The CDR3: CASSLTPGGNTEAFF. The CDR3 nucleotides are TGTGCCAGCAGCTTAACCCCAGGGGGGAACACTGAAGCTTTCTTT.

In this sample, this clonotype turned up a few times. The CDR3, as DNA: TGTGCCAGCAGTTACTCCCGACTGTCCTACGAGCAGTACTTC. This codes for CASSYSRLSYEQYF. The chain links TRBV6-5 to TRBJ2-7; D call uncertain. With 0 bases removed from V and 1 base from J, the gap between germline ends came to 7 bases. Germline CDR1 reads MNHEY; CDR2 reads SVGAGI. This CDR3 is built from 14 residues.

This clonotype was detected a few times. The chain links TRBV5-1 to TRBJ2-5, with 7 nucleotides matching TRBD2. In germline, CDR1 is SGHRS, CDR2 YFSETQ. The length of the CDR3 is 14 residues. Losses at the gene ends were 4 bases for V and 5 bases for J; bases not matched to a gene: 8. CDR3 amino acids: CASSERLASETQYF. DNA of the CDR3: TGCGCCAGCAGCGAGAGACTAGCTTCGGAGACCCAGTACTTC.

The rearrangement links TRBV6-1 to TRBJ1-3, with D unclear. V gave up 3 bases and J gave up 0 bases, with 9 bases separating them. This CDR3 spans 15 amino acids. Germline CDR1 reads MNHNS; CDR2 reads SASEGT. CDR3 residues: CASSDFVRSGNTIYF. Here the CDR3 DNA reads TGTGCCAGCAGTGACTTTGTACGCTCTGGAAACACCATATATTTT.

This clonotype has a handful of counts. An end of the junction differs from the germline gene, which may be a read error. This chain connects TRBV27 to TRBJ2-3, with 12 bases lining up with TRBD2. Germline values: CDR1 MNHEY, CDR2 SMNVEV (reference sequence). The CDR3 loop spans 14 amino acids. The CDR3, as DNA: TGTGCCAGCAGTCCGAGACTAGCGGGAGATCCGCAGTATTTT. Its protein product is CASSPRLAGDPQYF.

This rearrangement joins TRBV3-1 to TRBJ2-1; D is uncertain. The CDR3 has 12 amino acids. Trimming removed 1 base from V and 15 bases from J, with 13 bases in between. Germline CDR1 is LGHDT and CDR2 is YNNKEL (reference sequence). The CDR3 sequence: CASSQVVAHTFF. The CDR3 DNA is TGTGCCAGCAGCCAAGTCGTAGCACATACGTTCTTC.

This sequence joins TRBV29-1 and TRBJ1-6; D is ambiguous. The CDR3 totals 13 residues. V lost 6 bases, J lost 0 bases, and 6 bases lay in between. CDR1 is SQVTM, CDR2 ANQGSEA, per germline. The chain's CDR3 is CSVKSSYNSPLHF. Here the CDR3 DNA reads TGCAGCGTCAAGAGCTCCTATAATTCACCCCTCCACTTT.

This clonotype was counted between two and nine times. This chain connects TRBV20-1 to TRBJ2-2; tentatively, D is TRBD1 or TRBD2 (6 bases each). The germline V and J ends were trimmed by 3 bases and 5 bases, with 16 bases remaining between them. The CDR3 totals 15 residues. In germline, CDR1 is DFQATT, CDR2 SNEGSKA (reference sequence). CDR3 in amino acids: CSASARGEGTGELFF. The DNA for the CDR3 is TGCAGTGCTAGCGCTAGGGGGGAAGGAACCGGGGAGCTGTTTTTT.

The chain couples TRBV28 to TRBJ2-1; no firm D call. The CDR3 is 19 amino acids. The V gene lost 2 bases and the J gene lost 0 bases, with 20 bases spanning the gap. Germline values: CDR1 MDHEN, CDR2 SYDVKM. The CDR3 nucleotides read TGTGCCAGCAGTTTAAAAGGTATAAGGCTGACCAGCTCCTACAATGAGCAGTTCTTC. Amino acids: CASSLKGIRLTSSYNEQFF.

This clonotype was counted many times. The CDR3 here is CSAPISVSEQFF. The CDR3 DNA reads as TGCAGCGCGCCCATCAGCGTAAGTGAGCAGTTCTTC. The chain combines TRBV29-1 with TRBJ2-1; D uncertain. The CDR3 totals 12 residues. The germline V and J ends were trimmed by 7 bases and 9 bases, with 16 bases remaining between them. CDR1 and CDR2 from the germline V gene are SQVTM and ANQGSEA.

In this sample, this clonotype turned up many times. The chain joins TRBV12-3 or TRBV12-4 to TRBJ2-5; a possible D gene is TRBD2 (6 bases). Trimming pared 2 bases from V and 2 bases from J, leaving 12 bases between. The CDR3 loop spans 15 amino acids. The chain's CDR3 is CASSLPWRGQETQYF. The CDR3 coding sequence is TGTGCCAGCAGTTTACCTTGGCGGGGTCAAGAGACCCAGTACTTC.

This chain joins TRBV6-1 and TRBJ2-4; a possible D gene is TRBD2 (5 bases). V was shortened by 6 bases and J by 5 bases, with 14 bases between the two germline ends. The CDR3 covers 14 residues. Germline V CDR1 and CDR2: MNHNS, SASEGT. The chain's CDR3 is CASSRGLLENIQYF. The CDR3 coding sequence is TGTGCCAGCAGCCGAGGCCTACTAGAAAACATTCAGTACTTC.

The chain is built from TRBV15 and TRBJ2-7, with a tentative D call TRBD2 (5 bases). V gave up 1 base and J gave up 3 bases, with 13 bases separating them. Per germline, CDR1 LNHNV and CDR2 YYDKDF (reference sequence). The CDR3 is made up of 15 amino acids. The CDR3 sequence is CATSRGRGLYYEQYF. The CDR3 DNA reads TGTGCCACCAGCAGAGGAAGAGGGCTCTACTACGAGCAGTACTTC. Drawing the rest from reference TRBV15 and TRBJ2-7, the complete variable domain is DAMVIQNPRYQVTQFGKPVTLSCSQTLNHNVMYWYQQKSSQAPKLLFHYYDKDFNNEADTPDNFQSRRPNTSFCFLDIRSPGLGDTAMYLCATSRGRGLYYEQYFGPGTRLTVT.

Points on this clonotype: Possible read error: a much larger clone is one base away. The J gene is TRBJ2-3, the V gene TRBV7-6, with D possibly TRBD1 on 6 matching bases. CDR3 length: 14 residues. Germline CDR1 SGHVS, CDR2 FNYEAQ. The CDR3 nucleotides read TGTGCCCGCAGCTTAAACAGGGTTCGGGATACGCAGTATTTT. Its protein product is CARSLNRVRDTQYF.

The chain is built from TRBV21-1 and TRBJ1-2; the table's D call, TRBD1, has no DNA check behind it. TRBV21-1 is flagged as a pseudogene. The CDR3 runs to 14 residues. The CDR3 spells CAIGGRIANYGYTF. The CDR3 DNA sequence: TGTGCCATAGGGGGCCGAATAGCTAACTATGGCTACACCTTC.

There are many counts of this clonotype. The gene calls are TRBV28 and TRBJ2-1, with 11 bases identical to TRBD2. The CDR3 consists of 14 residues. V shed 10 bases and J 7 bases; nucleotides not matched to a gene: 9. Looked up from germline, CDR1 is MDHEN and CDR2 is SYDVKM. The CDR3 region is CATNPSGRYNEQFF. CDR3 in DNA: TGTGCCACCAACCCTAGCGGGAGGTATAATGAGCAGTTCTTC.

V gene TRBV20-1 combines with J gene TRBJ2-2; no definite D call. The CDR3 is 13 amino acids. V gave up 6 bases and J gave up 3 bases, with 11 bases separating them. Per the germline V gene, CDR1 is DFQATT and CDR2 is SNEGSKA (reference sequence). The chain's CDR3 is CSARSGDTGELFF. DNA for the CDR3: TGCAGTGCGCGGAGTGGGGACACCGGGGAGCTGTTTTTT.

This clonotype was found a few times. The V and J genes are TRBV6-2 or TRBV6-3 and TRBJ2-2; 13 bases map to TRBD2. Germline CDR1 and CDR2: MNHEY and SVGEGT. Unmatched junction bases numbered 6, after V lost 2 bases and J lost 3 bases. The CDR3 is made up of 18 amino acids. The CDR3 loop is CASSYQPGLAGDTGELFF. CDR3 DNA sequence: TGTGCCAGCAGTTACCAACCCGGACTAGCGGGAGACACCGGGGAGCTGTTTTTT.

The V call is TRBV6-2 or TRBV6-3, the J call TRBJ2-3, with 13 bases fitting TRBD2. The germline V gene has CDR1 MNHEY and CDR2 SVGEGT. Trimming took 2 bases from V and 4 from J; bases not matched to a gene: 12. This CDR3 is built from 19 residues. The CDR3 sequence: CASSYIRTSGRFSSDTQYF. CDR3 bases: TGTGCCAGCAGTTACATAAGGACTAGCGGGAGATTTTCCTCAGATACGCAGTATTTT.

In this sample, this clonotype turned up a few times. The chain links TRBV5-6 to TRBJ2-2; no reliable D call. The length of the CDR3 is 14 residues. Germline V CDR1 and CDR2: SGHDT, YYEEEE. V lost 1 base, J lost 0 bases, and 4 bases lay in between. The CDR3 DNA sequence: TGTGCCAGCAGCTTGAAGTCGAACACCGGGGAGCTGTTTTTT. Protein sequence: CASSLKSNTGELFF.

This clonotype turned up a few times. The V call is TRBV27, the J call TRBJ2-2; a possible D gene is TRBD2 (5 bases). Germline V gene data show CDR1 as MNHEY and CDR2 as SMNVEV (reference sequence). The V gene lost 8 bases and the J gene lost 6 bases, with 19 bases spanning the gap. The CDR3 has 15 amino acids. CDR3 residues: CASSSIATGAGELFF. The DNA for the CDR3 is TGTGCCAGCTCCTCCATAGCGACGGGCGCCGGGGAGCTGTTTTTT.